These T cell receptor beta chains were read from a single sample in a study of cytomegalovirus exposure and HLA in healthy donors. This table comes from immunoSEQ multiplex PCR, and its TCRdb copy is limited to in-frame clones, with some not included. This table has roughly 150,000 clones, roughly four fifths appearing once. Sequenced: PBMCs. The origin of the receptors is a male donor in good health and CMV-seronegative. Each CDR3 is given with its conserved first and last residue. The D gene is left open where the match is weak. The size field is filled for only some rows; it gives once, few, many or a size class.

D gene: TRBD2
clone size: -
V gene: TRBV25-1
J gene: TRBJ2-5
CDR3 length: 15
CDR3 DNA: TGTGCCAGCAGTGAAGCGACTAGCGGACAAGAGACCCAGTACTTC
CDR3 protein: CASSEATSGQETQYF

D gene: TRBD2
clone size: -
V gene: TRBV6-1
J gene: TRBJ2-7
CDR3 length: 17
CDR3 DNA: TGTGCCAGCAGTGAGTGGGGGACTAGCGGGGGAACCTACGAGCAGTACTTC
CDR3 protein: CASSEWGTSGGTYEQYF

D gene: -
clone size: -
V gene: TRBV15
J gene: TRBJ2-7
CDR3 length: 14
CDR3 DNA: TGTGCCACCAGCAGAGGAGGGAGCTCCTACGAGCAGTACTTC
CDR3 protein: CATSRGGSSYEQYF

D gene: TRBD2
clone size: -
V gene: TRBV7-8
J gene: TRBJ2-7
CDR3 length: 14
CDR3 DNA: TGTGCCAGCAGCTCTTGGGAGGGCCCCTACGAGCAGTACTTC
CDR3 protein: CASSSWEGPYEQYF

D gene: -
clone size: few
V gene: TRBV15
J gene: TRBJ2-2
CDR3 length: 16
CDR3 DNA: TGTGCCACCAGCAGAGTGTGGACACCCGGCACCGGGGAGCTGTTTTTT
CDR3 protein: CATSRVWTPGTGELFF

D gene: -
clone size: few
V gene: TRBV6-6
J gene: TRBJ1-1
CDR3 length: 16
CDR3 DNA: TGTGCCAGCAGTTATTCGGCAGGGATCATGAACACTGAAGCTTTCTTT
CDR3 protein: CASSYSAGIMNTEAFF

D gene: TRBD2
clone size: -
V gene: TRBV6-5
J gene: TRBJ2-5
CDR3 length: 14
CDR3 DNA: TGTGCCAGCAGTCCTAGCGGGAGCCCAGAGACCCAGTACTTC
CDR3 protein: CASSPSGSPETQYF

D gene: -
clone size: -
V gene: TRBV6-5
J gene: TRBJ1-1
CDR3 length: 15
CDR3 DNA: TGTGCCAGCAGTAGCGGAGGGGTCCGGAACACTGAAGCTTTCTTT
CDR3 protein: CASSSGGVRNTEAFF

D gene: TRBD1
clone size: few
V gene: TRBV5-6
J gene: TRBJ1-2
CDR3 length: 15
CDR3 DNA: TGTGCCAGCACCGACTTGACAGGGACTAGCTATGGCTACACCTTC
CDR3 protein: CASTDLTGTSYGYTF

D gene: -
clone size: -
V gene: TRBV7-8
J gene: TRBJ1-1
CDR3 length: 14
CDR3 DNA: TGTGCCAGCAGCTTAGGGACAGCGAACACTGAAGCTTTCTTT
CDR3 protein: CASSLGTANTEAFF